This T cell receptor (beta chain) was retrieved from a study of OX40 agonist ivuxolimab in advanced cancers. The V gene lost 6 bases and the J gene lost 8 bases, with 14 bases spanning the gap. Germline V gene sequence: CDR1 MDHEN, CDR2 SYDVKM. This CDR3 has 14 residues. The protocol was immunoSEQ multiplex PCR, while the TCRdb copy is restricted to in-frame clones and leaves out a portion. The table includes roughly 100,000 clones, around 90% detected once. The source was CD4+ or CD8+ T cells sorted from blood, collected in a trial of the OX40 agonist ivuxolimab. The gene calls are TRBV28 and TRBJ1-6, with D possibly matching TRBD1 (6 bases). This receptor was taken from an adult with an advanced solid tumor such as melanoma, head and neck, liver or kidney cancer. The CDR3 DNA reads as TGTGCCAGCAGGGTCCACGGGGGGCATTCACCCCTCCACTTT. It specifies CASRVHGGHSPLHF. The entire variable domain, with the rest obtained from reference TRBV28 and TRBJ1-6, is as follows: DVKVTQSSRYLVKRTGEKVFLECVQDMDHENMFWYRQDPGLGLRLIYFSYDVKMKEKGDIPEGYSVSREKKERFSLILESASTNQTSMYLCASRVHGGHSPLHFGNGTRLTVT.